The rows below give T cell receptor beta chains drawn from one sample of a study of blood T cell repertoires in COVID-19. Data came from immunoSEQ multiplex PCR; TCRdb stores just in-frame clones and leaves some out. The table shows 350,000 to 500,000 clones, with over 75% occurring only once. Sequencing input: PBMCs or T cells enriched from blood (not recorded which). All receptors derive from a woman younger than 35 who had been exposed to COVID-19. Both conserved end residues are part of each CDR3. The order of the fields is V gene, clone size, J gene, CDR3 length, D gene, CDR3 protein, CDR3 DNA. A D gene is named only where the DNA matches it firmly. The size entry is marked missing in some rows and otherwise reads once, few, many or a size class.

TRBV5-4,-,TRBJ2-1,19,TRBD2,CASSFPRDYGDGMDNEQFF,TGTGCCAGCAGCTTCCCCCGGGACTATGGGGACGGGATGGACAATGAGCAGTTCTTC
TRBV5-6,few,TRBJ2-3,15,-,CASSQSPADTDTQYF,TGTGCCAGCAGCCAGTCCCCAGCGGACACAGATACGCAGTATTTT
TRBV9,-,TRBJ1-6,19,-,CASSVGGKSNRRDNSPLHF,TGTGCCAGCAGCGTAGGAGGTAAATCTAACCGCCGTGATAATTCACCCCTCCACTTT
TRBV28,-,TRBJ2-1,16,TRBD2,CASSSHPGLALNGSFF,TGTGCCAGCAGTTCTCACCCGGGACTAGCATTGAACGGATCGTTCTTC
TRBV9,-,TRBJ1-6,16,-,CASSPTGSSYNSPLHF,TGTGCCAGCAGCCCGACAGGCAGCTCCTATAATTCACCCCTCCACTTT
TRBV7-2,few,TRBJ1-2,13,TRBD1,CASSTRTGGGYTF,TGTGCCAGCAGCACCCGGACAGGGGGAGGCTACACCTTC
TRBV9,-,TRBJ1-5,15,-,CASSVEGRTNQPQHF,TGTGCCAGCAGCGTAGAGGGGCGGACCAATCAGCCCCAGCATTTT
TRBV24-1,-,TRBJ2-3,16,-,CATSDATGFSTDTQYF,TGTGCCACCAGTGACGCCACAGGGTTCTCCACAGATACGCAGTATTTT
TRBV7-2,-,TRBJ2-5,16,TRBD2,CASSFPAGGQRETQYF,TGTGCCAGCAGCTTCCCTGCGGGGGGCCAAAGGGAGACCCAGTACTTC
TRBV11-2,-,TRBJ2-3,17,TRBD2,CASSVTSGRRSADTQYF,TGTGCCAGCAGCGTGACTAGCGGACGTAGGTCTGCAGATACGCAGTATTTT
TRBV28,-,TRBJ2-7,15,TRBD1,CASSPTGVSSYEQYF,TGTGCCAGCAGTCCGACAGGGGTGAGCTCCTACGAGCAGTACTTC
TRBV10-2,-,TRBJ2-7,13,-,CASSESVRRGQYF,TGCGCCAGCAGTGAGTCAGTGCGGAGGGGGCAGTACTTC
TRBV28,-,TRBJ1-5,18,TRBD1,CASSFSIAGTGSNQPQHF,TGTGCCAGCAGTTTCTCTATCGCCGGGACAGGGAGCAATCAGCCCCAGCATTTT
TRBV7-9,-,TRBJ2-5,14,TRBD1,CASSPDRDQETQYF,TGTGCCAGCAGCCCCGACAGGGACCAAGAGACCCAGTACTTC
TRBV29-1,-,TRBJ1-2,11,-,CSVAGAYGYTF,TGCAGCGTTGCCGGAGCCTATGGCTACACCTTC